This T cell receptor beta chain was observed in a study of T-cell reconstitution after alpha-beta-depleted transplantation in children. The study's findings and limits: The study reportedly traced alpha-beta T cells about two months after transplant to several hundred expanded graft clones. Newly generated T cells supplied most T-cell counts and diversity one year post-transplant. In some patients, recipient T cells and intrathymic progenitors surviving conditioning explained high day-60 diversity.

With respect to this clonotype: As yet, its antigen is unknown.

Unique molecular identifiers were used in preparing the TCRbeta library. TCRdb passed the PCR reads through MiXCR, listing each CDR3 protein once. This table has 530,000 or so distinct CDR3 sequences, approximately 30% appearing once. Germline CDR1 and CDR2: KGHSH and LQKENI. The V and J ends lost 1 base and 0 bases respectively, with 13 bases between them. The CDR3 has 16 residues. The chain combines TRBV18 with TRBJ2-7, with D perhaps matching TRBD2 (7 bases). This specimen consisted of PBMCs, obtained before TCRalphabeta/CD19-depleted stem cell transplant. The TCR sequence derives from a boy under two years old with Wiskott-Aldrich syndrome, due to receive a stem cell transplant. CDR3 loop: CASSPLTGRGSYEQYF. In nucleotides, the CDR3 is TGTGCCAGCTCACCACTCACAGGGAGGGGCTCCTACGAGCAGTACTTC.